This T cell receptor (beta chain) stems from a study of patients and donors after allogeneic stem cell transplantation. TCRdb redid the calling of the RT-PCR reads with MiXCR, one entry per CDR3 protein. The top ten clones hold around 6% of a sample with roughly 880,000 distinct CDR3 sequences, about 20% of them seen once. Trimming pared 7 bases from V and 4 bases from J, leaving 14 bases between. The CDR3 spans 14 residues. Germline values: CDR1 SEHNR, CDR2 FQNEAQ (reference sequence). The genes are TRBV7-9 and TRBJ1-3, with TRBD1 as a possible D gene (6 bases). The sequence came from a human donor who was either an allogeneic HSCT recipient or a stem cell or donor lymphocyte infusion donor (not recorded which). It is not recorded whose cells these are; they may come from a transplant donor. Sequenced input: blood, either unsorted or a sorted T cell fraction (not recorded which). The CDR3 DNA sequence: TGTGCCAGCATCCTCCGGGACAAAGGAAACACCATATATTTT. Protein: CASILRDKGNTIYF.